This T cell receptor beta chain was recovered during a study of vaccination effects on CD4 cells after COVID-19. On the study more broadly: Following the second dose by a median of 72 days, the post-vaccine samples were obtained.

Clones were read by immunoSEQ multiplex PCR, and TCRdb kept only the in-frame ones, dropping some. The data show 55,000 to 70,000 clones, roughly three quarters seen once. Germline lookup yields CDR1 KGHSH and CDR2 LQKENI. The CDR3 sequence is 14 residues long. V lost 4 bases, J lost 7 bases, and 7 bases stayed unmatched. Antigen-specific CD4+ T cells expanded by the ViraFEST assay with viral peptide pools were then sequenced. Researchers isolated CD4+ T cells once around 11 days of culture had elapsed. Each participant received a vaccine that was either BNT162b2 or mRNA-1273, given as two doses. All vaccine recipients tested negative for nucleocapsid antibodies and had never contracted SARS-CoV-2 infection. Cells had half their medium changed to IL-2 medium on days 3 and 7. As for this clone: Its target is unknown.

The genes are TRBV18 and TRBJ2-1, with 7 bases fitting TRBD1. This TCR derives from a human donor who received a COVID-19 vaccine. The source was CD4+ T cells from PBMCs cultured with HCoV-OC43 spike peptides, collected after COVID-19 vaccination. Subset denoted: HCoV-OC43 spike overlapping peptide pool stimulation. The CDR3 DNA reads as TGTGCCAGCTCACAAGACAGGGTGGAGAATGAGCAGTTCTTC. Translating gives CASSQDRVENEQFF.